Listed below are T cell receptor beta chains from one sample, sequenced in a study of blood T cell repertoires in COVID-19. Here immunoSEQ multiplex PCR was the method, and the copy in TCRdb shows in-frame clones only, minus some. The table shows roughly 190,000 clones, with about 88% occurring only once. Sequencing was carried out using peripheral blood. All receptors derive from a woman older than 75 in a cohort sampled during active or convalescent COVID-19. Both conserved end residues are part of each CDR3. Each record gives: D gene, V gene, clone size, J gene, CDR3 protein, CDR3 DNA. The D gene is left open where the match is weak. Where a row states a size, it is once, few, many or the class of an expanded clone; other rows omit it.

d_gene: TRBD1
v_gene: TRBV19
abundance: -
j_gene: TRBJ1-2
CDR3aa: CASYTGGSGYTF
CDR3nt: TGTGCCAGCTATACAGGGGGAAGCGGCTACACCTTC

d_gene: -
v_gene: TRBV28
abundance: -
j_gene: TRBJ1-1
CDR3aa: CASSLSSGMNTEAFF
CDR3nt: TGTGCCAGCAGTTTATCATCAGGCATGAACACTGAAGCTTTCTTT

d_gene: -
v_gene: TRBV7-2
abundance: -
j_gene: TRBJ2-7
CDR3aa: CASSLRQNYEQYF
CDR3nt: TGTGCCAGCAGCTTAAGACAGAACTACGAGCAGTACTTC

d_gene: -
v_gene: TRBV4-2
abundance: -
j_gene: TRBJ1-4
CDR3aa: CASSQGENEKLFF
CDR3nt: TGTGCCAGCAGCCAGGGCGAAAATGAAAAACTGTTTTTT

d_gene: TRBD1
v_gene: TRBV11-3
abundance: -
j_gene: TRBJ1-1
CDR3aa: CASSPATGGKRDTEAFF
CDR3nt: TGTGCCAGCAGCCCGGCGACAGGGGGGAAAAGGGACACTGAAGCTTTCTTT

d_gene: -
v_gene: TRBV7-2
abundance: -
j_gene: TRBJ1-1
CDR3aa: CASSLERNTEAFF
CDR3nt: TGTGCCAGCAGCTTAGAGCGAAACACTGAAGCTTTCTTT

d_gene: TRBD1
v_gene: TRBV3-1/TRBV3-2
abundance: -
j_gene: TRBJ1-1
CDR3aa: CASRKATQGARGTEAFF
CDR3nt: TGTGCCAGCAGAAAAGCAACACAGGGGGCGCGGGGGACTGAAGCTTTCTTT

d_gene: TRBD1
v_gene: TRBV5-4
abundance: -
j_gene: TRBJ1-2
CDR3aa: CASSRAQGALVGYTF
CDR3nt: TGTGCCAGCAGCCGCGCTCAGGGGGCGCTGGTGGGCTACACCTTC

d_gene: -
v_gene: TRBV3-1/TRBV3-2
abundance: -
j_gene: TRBJ1-2
CDR3aa: CASSQELTDSGYTF
CDR3nt: TGTGCCAGCAGCCAAGAGTTAACAGATAGTGGCTACACCTTC

d_gene: -
v_gene: TRBV27
abundance: -
j_gene: TRBJ2-6
CDR3aa: CASSLLGASISGANVLTF
CDR3nt: TGTGCCAGCAGTTTACTGGGGGCGTCAATCTCTGGGGCCAACGTCCTGACTTTC

d_gene: TRBD2
v_gene: TRBV24-1
abundance: -
j_gene: TRBJ2-3
CDR3aa: CATSDSTGTSGISSDTQYF
CDR3nt: TGTGCCACCAGTGATTCAACCGGGACTAGCGGGATATCGTCAGATACGCAGTATTTT

d_gene: -
v_gene: TRBV4-1
abundance: -
j_gene: TRBJ2-5
CDR3aa: CASSHPGGWETQYF
CDR3nt: TGCGCCAGCAGCCATCCGGGTGGTTGGGAGACCCAGTACTTC

d_gene: -
v_gene: TRBV4-1
abundance: -
j_gene: TRBJ1-1
CDR3aa: CASSQYRLNTEAFF
CDR3nt: TGCGCCAGCAGCCAGTACAGGCTGAACACTGAAGCTTTCTTT

d_gene: -
v_gene: TRBV7-9
abundance: -
j_gene: TRBJ1-4
CDR3aa: CASSLEQGYEKLFF
CDR3nt: TGTGCCAGCAGCTTAGAACAGGGATATGAAAAACTGTTTTTT

d_gene: -
v_gene: TRBV5-6
abundance: -
j_gene: TRBJ2-2
CDR3aa: CASSEVPGRTGELFF
CDR3nt: TGTGCCAGCAGCGAGGTACCAGGGCGAACCGGGGAGCTGTTTTTT

d_gene: TRBD2
v_gene: TRBV3-1/TRBV3-2
abundance: -
j_gene: TRBJ2-7
CDR3aa: CASSQGSGGSYEQYF
CDR3nt: TGTGCCAGCAGCCAAGGTAGCGGGGGGTCCTACGAGCAGTACTTC

d_gene: TRBD1
v_gene: TRBV5-1
abundance: -
j_gene: TRBJ2-5
CDR3aa: CASSYRQGVGETQYF
CDR3nt: TGCGCCAGCAGCTACCGACAGGGGGTTGGGGAGACCCAGTACTTC

d_gene: TRBD1
v_gene: TRBV5-6
abundance: -
j_gene: TRBJ1-6
CDR3aa: CASSLSGGFNSPLHF
CDR3nt: TGTGCCAGCAGCTTGTCAGGGGGGTTTAATTCACCCCTCCACTTT

d_gene: -
v_gene: TRBV7-9
abundance: -
j_gene: TRBJ1-2
CDR3aa: CASSSQASYVPYGYTF
CDR3nt: TGTGCCAGCAGCTCCCAGGCAAGCTACGTCCCCTATGGCTACACCTTC

d_gene: TRBD1
v_gene: TRBV7-9
abundance: -
j_gene: TRBJ1-6
CDR3aa: CASSFPGTGNSPLHF
CDR3nt: TGTGCCAGCAGCTTCCCCGGGACAGGGAATTCACCCCTCCACTTT

d_gene: -
v_gene: TRBV18
abundance: once
j_gene: TRBJ1-4
CDR3aa: CASSPDLRGEKLFF
CDR3nt: TGTGCCAGCTCACCGGACCTCAGGGGTGAAAAACTGTTTTTT

d_gene: TRBD1
v_gene: TRBV3-1/TRBV3-2
abundance: -
j_gene: TRBJ1-6
CDR3aa: CASSPGQEASPLHF
CDR3nt: TGTGCCAGCAGCCCGGGACAGGAGGCTTCACCCCTCCACTTT

d_gene: -
v_gene: TRBV4-1
abundance: once
j_gene: TRBJ1-5
CDR3aa: CASSQDHGPKPQHF
CDR3nt: TGCGCCAGCAGCCAAGATCATGGTCCTAAGCCCCAGCATTTT

d_gene: -
v_gene: TRBV2
abundance: -
j_gene: TRBJ1-1
CDR3aa: CASSTPGMNTEAFF
CDR3nt: TGTGCCAGCAGTACCCCGGGGATGAACACTGAAGCTTTCTTT

d_gene: TRBD1
v_gene: TRBV3-1/TRBV3-2
abundance: once
j_gene: TRBJ1-3
CDR3aa: CASSLTGTGGAGNTIYF
CDR3nt: TGTGCCAGCAGCCTTACCGGGACAGGGGGCGCCGGAAACACCATATATTTT

d_gene: -
v_gene: TRBV7-2
abundance: -
j_gene: TRBJ2-3
CDR3aa: CASSLVPPGGQTSQDTQYF
CDR3nt: TGTGCCAGCAGCTTAGTTCCCCCGGGCGGGCAGACGTCACAAGATACGCAGTATTTT

d_gene: -
v_gene: TRBV10-3
abundance: few
j_gene: TRBJ1-1
CDR3aa: CAISLEVGTEAFF
CDR3nt: TGTGCCATCAGCCTCGAGGTCGGTACTGAAGCTTTCTTT

d_gene: TRBD2
v_gene: TRBV20-1
abundance: -
j_gene: TRBJ2-3
CDR3aa: CSASRGGPGDTQYF
CDR3nt: TGCAGTGCTAGTCGGGGGGGCCCCGGAGATACGCAGTATTTT

d_gene: TRBD1
v_gene: TRBV9
abundance: few
j_gene: TRBJ2-1
CDR3aa: CASRSGQGADEQFF
CDR3nt: TGTGCCAGCAGGTCGGGACAGGGGGCCGATGAGCAGTTCTTC